The rows below give T cell receptor beta chains drawn from one sample of a study of blood T cell repertoires in COVID-19. The protocol was immunoSEQ multiplex PCR, while the TCRdb copy is restricted to in-frame clones and leaves out a portion. Among roughly 100,000 clones listed, 81% were seen once. Sample: peripheral blood. The receptors originated from a man older than 75 with active or convalescent COVID-19. Each CDR3 is given with its conserved first and last residue. A D gene is named only where the DNA matches it firmly. Size tells how often a clone was seen (once, few, many) or the class of an expanded clone, and some rows leave it out.

>-|TRBD2|TRBJ2-1|TRBV20-1
CSAPRAGKQFF
TGCAGTGCCCCAAGAGCGGGGAAGCAGTTCTTC
>once|TRBD2|TRBJ2-3|TRBV7-3
CASSPNPSLAGVSTDTQYF
TGTGCCAGCAGCCCTAATCCGTCGCTAGCGGGGGTGAGCACAGATACGCAGTATTTT
>-|-|TRBJ2-6|TRBV5-1
CASIRGGLSRSGANVLTF
TGCGCCAGCATAAGGGGGGGACTTTCCCGCTCTGGGGCCAACGTCCTGACTTTC
>-|-|TRBJ1-6|TRBV5-1
CASSLDGYQGSRDNSPLHF
TGCGCCAGCAGCTTGGACGGGTACCAGGGGTCCCGGGATAATTCACCCCTCCACTTT
>-|-|TRBJ2-3|TRBV10-1
CASSEVRQVDTQYF
TGCGCCAGCAGTGAGGTTAGGCAGGTAGATACGCAGTATTTT
>-|-|TRBJ2-3|TRBV12-3/TRBV12-4
CASRTGRGYEYF
TGTGCCAGCAGAACAGGCAGGGGATATGAGTATTTT
>once|-|TRBJ2-7|TRBV19
CASSTQTGEYEQYF
TGTGCCAGTAGTACCCAAACGGGAGAGTACGAGCAGTACTTC
>-|-|TRBJ1-2|TRBV5-1
CASRDSSPSGYTF
TGCGCCAGCAGGGACAGCAGCCCGAGTGGCTACACCTTC
>-|TRBD1|TRBJ1-4|TRBV4-1
CASSQDDRGGEKLFF
TGCGCCAGCAGCCAAGATGACAGGGGGGGTGAAAAACTGTTTTTT
>-|TRBD2|TRBJ2-7|TRBV7-2
CASSLGLAGPKKQYF
TGTGCCAGCAGCTTAGGGCTAGCGGGGCCCAAGAAGCAGTACTTC
>-|TRBD2|TRBJ2-7|TRBV6-1
CASSEREGYEQYF
TGTGCCAGCAGTGAAAGGGAGGGGTACGAGCAGTACTTC
>-|-|TRBJ1-1|TRBV28
CASSLLLTGPEAFF
TGTGCCAGCAGTCTTCTCCTTACAGGGCCTGAAGCTTTCTTT
>few|TRBD1|TRBJ1-1|TRBV10-3
CAIRPRQGPMNTEAFF
TGTGCCATCAGGCCACGACAGGGTCCTATGAACACTGAAGCTTTCTTT
>-|-|TRBJ2-7|TRBV6-6
CASSPLWEQYF
TGTGCTAGCAGCCCACTGTGGGAGCAGTACTTC
>-|TRBD2|TRBJ2-7|TRBV18
CASSPQRGDAGEQYF
TGTGCCAGCTCACCTCAGCGGGGGGACGCGGGCGAGCAGTACTTC
>-|-|TRBJ2-3|TRBV6-5
CASSRSWTDTQYF
TGTGCCAGCAGCCGGTCTTGGACAGATACGCAGTATTTT
>-|TRBD1|TRBJ1-5|TRBV18
CASSRDRGENQPQHF
TGTGCCAGCTCGCGGGACAGGGGAGAGAATCAGCCCCAGCATTTT
>few|-|TRBJ1-1|TRBV19
CASSLKRNPNTEAFF
TGTGCCAGCTCTTTAAAGAGGAATCCGAACACTGAAGCTTTCTTT
>-|-|TRBJ1-3|TRBV6-5
CASSPRELSGNTIYF
TGTGCCAGCAGTCCCCGGGAGTTATCTGGAAACACCATATATTTT
>-|-|TRBJ2-3|TRBV19
CASRPLLGGVDTQYF
TGTGCCAGTAGGCCACTCCTAGGGGGGGTAGATACGCAGTATTTT
>-|-|TRBJ2-6|TRBV5-1
CASSLSHSAGANVLTF
TGCGCCAGCAGCCTTTCCCACTCCGCTGGGGCCAACGTCCTGACTTTC
>-|TRBD1|TRBJ1-5|TRBV7-8
CASGESGQVDQPQHF
TGTGCCAGCGGGGAGTCAGGACAGGTAGATCAGCCCCAGCATTTT
>-|-|TRBJ1-1|TRBV30
CAWSVLRGAEAFF
TGTGCCTGGAGTGTACTTCGGGGGGCTGAAGCTTTCTTT
>-|TRBD1|TRBJ1-5|TRBV12-5
CASAATGGLSQPQHF
TGTGCTAGTGCCGCTACAGGGGGCTTGAGTCAGCCCCAGCATTTT
>-|TRBD1|TRBJ2-2|TRBV5-8
CASSWGQGLDTGELFF
TGTGCCAGCAGCTGGGGACAGGGGTTGGACACCGGGGAGCTGTTTTTT
>few|-|TRBJ2-3|TRBV6-4
CASSDSPQASTDTQYF
TGTGCCAGCAGTGACTCTCCACAGGCAAGCACAGATACGCAGTATTTT
>-|-|TRBJ2-5|TRBV19
CASSPRALTGETQYF
TGTGCCAGTAGTCCTAGGGCATTAACGGGGGAGACCCAGTACTTC
>-|TRBD2|TRBJ2-5|TRBV19
CASGRGVETQYF
TGTGCCAGTGGTCGGGGGGTGGAGACCCAGTACTTC
>-|-|TRBJ1-6|TRBV18
CASSLRRSPLHF
TGTGCCAGCTCTTTGAGGCGTTCACCCCTCCACTTT
>-|TRBD1|TRBJ1-2|TRBV12-3/TRBV12-4
CASRQGANYGYTF
TGTGCCAGCAGACAGGGGGCTAACTATGGCTACACCTTC
>-|-|TRBJ1-2|TRBV5-1
CASSLWQGYGYTF
TGCGCCAGCAGCTTGTGGCAGGGGTATGGCTACACCTTC
>-|TRBD1|TRBJ1-1|TRBV6-5
CASSFGDRGTEAFF
TGTGCCAGCAGTTTCGGGGACAGGGGTACTGAAGCTTTCTTT
>once|-|TRBJ2-1|TRBV15
CATSRGGEGNNEQFF
TGTGCCACCAGCAGAGGCGGAGAGGGAAACAATGAGCAGTTCTTC